The source of this TCR beta chain is a study of cytomegalovirus exposure and HLA in healthy donors. Study at large: Some 80 million unique TCRs from HLA-typed donors were held in an early data release.

With respect to this clone: Its target is unknown.

Vbeta (60) and Jbeta (13) primers were used in the PCR. The authors' processing: It was a later analysis that counted some 80 million unique TCR beta chains, of which roughly 11 million were shared. Method: immunoSEQ multiplex PCR; TCRdb's copy keeps in-frame clones and lacks some. The V and J calls and the clone size are those of that table, but D and trimming were determined from the DNA. Here the sample spans approximately 150,000 clones, roughly 80% being singletons. The CDR3 has 13 amino acids. The V gene's germline CDR1 is LNHNV and CDR2 YYDKDF (reference sequence). Study-wide findings and caveats: Immune exposure information comprised only CMV serostatus. A few CMV-associated chains were confirmed in vitro to be specific for CMV antigens.

This sequence joins TRBV15 and TRBJ2-5, with D perhaps TRBD1 (5 bases). The J call is uncertain, as TRBJ2-7 better fits the DNA end. The sample taken for sequencing was PBMCs. The TCR originated in a middle-aged woman in good health and CMV-seropositive. Written as DNA, the CDR3 is TGTGCCACCAGCGATGGGAAGGGGTACGAGCAGTACTTC. It specifies CATSDGKGYEQYF.